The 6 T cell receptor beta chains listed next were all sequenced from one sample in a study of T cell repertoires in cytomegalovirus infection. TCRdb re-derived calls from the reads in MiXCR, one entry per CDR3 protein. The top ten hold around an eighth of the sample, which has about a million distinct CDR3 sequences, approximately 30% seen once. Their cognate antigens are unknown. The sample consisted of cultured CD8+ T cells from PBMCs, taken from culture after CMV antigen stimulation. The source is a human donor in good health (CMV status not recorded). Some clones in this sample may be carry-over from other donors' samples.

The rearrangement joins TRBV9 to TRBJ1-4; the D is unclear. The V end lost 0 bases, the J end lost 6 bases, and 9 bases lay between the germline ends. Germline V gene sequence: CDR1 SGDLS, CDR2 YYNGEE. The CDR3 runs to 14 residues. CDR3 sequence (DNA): TGTGCCAGCAGCGTAGACGGTTGGGATGAAAAACTGTTTTTT. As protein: CASSVDGWDEKLFF.

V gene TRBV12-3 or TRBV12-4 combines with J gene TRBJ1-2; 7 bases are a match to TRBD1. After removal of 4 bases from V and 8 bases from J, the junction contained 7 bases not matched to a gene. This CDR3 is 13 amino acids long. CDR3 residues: CASSSTGVRGYTF. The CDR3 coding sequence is TGTGCCAGCAGTTCAACAGGGGTTCGGGGCTACACCTTC.

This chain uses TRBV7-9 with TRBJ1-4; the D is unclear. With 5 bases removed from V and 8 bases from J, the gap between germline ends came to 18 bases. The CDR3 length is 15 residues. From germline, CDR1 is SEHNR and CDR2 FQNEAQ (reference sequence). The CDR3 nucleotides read TGTGCCAGCAGCGGACCAGATGGTATTTCCGAAAAACTGTTTTTT. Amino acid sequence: CASSGPDGISEKLFF. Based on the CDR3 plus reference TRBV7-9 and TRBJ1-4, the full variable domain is DTGVSQNPRHKITKRGQNVTFRCDPISEHNRLYWYRQTLGQGPEFLTYFQNEAQLEKSRLLSDRFSAERPKGSFSTLEIQRTEQGDSAMYLCASSGPDGISEKLFFGSGTQLSVL.

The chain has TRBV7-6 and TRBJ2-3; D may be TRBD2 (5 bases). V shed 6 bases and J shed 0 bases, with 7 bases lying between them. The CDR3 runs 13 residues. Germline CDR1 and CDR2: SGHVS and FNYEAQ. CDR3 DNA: TGTGCCAGCAGAGGAGGAAGCACAGATACGCAGTATTTT. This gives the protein CASRGGSTDTQYF.

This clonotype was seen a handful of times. CDR3 residues: CATSGSHGDTEAFF. CDR3 DNA sequence: TGTGCTACCAGCGGATCCCACGGGGACACTGAAGCTTTCTTT. This sequence joins TRBV7-9 and TRBJ1-1, with no clear D. The CDR3 runs to 14 residues. Germline loops: CDR1 SEHNR, CDR2 FQNEAQ (reference sequence).

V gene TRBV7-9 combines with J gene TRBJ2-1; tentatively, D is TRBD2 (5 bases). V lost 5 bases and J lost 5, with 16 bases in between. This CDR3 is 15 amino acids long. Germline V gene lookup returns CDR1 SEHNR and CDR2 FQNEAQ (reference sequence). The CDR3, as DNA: TGTGCCAGCAGCCACGAGTTGAGGGATAACAATGAGCAGTTCTTC. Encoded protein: CASSHELRDNNEQFF.